Shown below are 27 T cell receptor beta chains from a single sample sequenced in a study of T cell responses to AZD1222 COVID-19 vaccine. TCRdb keeps only in-frame clones here, not all; method: immunoSEQ multiplex PCR. The sample lists around 130,000 clones; roughly 85% were seen once. The sequencing here drew on peripheral blood, taken on day 0 of MenACWY control vaccination. These TCRs come from an adult in good health.

The gene calls are TRBV5-1 and TRBJ2-7; 11 bases match TRBD2. Germline trimming cut 7 bases from V and 4 bases from J; bases unmatched to any gene: 16. This CDR3 spans 17 amino acids. CDR1 is SGHRS, CDR2 YFSETQ, per germline. The DNA for the CDR3 is TGCGCCAGCCCCACAACAGGGACTAGCGGAGATGGGTACGAGCAGTACTTC. Translation gives CASPTTGTSGDGYEQYF. The full variable domain, rest sourced from reference TRBV5-1 and TRBJ2-7, is KAGVTQTPRYLIKTRGQQVTLSCSPISGHRSVSWYQQTPGQGLQFLFEYFSETQRNKGNFPGRFSGRQFSNSRSEMNVSTLELGDSALYLCASPTTGTSGDGYEQYFGPGTRLTVT.

Only one count was recorded for this clone. The J gene is TRBJ1-3, the V gene TRBV2; D unclear. V lost 5 bases, J lost 0 bases, and 5 bases lay in between. Germline assignment: CDR1 SNHLY and CDR2 FYNNEI. The CDR3 contains 13 residues. CDR3 loop: CASSSSSGNTIYF. DNA for the CDR3: TGTGCCAGCAGTTCAAGCTCTGGAAACACCATATATTTT.

This sequence joins TRBV28 and TRBJ2-2; D remains ambiguous. The V and J ends lost 3 bases and 6 bases respectively, with 5 bases between them. Per germline, CDR1 MDHEN and CDR2 SYDVKM. This CDR3 spans 12 amino acids. The CDR3 protein is CASSFRPGELFF. As DNA, the CDR3 is TGTGCCAGCAGTTTCAGGCCCGGGGAGCTGTTTTTT.

This chain joins TRBV29-1 and TRBJ2-3, with 7 nucleotides matching TRBD1. The germline V gene has CDR1 SQVTM and CDR2 ANQGSEA. After removal of 7 bases from V and 3 bases from J, the junction contained 4 bases not matched to a gene. The CDR3 contains 12 residues. CDR3 bases: TGCAGCGCAAAGACAGGGACAGATACGCAGTATTTT. Protein sequence: CSAKTGTDTQYF.

The chain carries TRBV28 and TRBJ2-7, with D maybe TRBD2 (6 bases). V was shortened by 5 bases and J by 3 bases, with 20 bases between the two germline ends. This CDR3 is built from 16 residues. Germline CDR1 MDHEN, CDR2 SYDVKM. The CDR3 here is CASSPFSGRPNYEQYF. The CDR3 DNA is TGTGCCAGCAGTCCGTTTAGTGGGAGGCCGAACTACGAGCAGTACTTC.

The CDR3 loop is CASSGSGRANTEAFF. As DNA, the CDR3 is TGCGCCAGCAGCGGCTCCGGCAGGGCGAACACTGAAGCTTTCTTT. The chain recombines TRBV5-1 with TRBJ1-1; maybe TRBD1 (5 bases). The V end lost 4 bases, the J end lost 1 base, and 14 bases lay between the germline ends. The CDR3 is 15 amino acids. The germline gives CDR1 SGHRS, CDR2 YFSETQ.

V usage is TRBV25-1 and J usage is TRBJ1-6, with D maybe TRBD1 (5 bases). Germline V gene data show CDR1 as MGHDK and CDR2 as SYGVNS. Trimming took off 3 bases at V and 6 bases at J, with 12 bases between the two ends. The CDR3 covers 15 residues. The CDR3 nucleotides are TGTGCCAGCAGTGATGACCAGGGTCGTAATTCACCCCTCCACTTT. This gives the protein CASSDDQGRNSPLHF.

The chain links TRBV19 to TRBJ2-3, with D possibly being TRBD1 or TRBD2 (5 bases each). CDR3 length: 14 amino acids. V was trimmed by 4 bases and J by 0 bases, leaving 8 bases between them. The germline V gene encodes CDR1 LNHDA and CDR2 SQIVND (reference sequence). The CDR3 sequence is CASSTRDSTDTQYF. The CDR3 nucleotides read TGTGCCAGTAGTACCCGGGACAGCACAGATACGCAGTATTTT.

This sequence joins TRBV10-3 and TRBJ2-7; TRBD2 matches at 13 bases. Germline V lookup: CDR1 ENHRY, CDR2 SYGVKD. The CDR3 consists of 17 residues. Trimming took 0 bases from V and 5 from J; bases not matched to a gene: 7. The DNA for the CDR3 is TGTGCCATCAGTGAGTCGAGGACTAGCGGGAGTAAAGACGAGCAGTACTTC. Translated, it gives CAISESRTSGSKDEQYF.

V and J are TRBV19 and TRBJ2-1, with a tentative D call TRBD1 (5 bases). This CDR3 region has 13 residues. Germline CDR1 is LNHDA and CDR2 is SQIVND (reference sequence). The V and J ends lost 3 bases and 7 bases respectively, with 10 bases between them. The CDR3 bases are TGTGCCAGTAGTATTAAGGGGTCAAATGAGCAGTTCTTC. Amino acids: CASSIKGSNEQFF.

The rearrangement links TRBV6-5 to TRBJ2-4; TRBD2 aligns across 9 bases. This CDR3 has 16 amino acids. Germline-derived CDR1 and CDR2 are MNHEY and SVGAGI. The V segment lost 0 bases and the J segment 2 bases; nucleotides outside the gene matches: 2. CDR3 nucleotides: TGTGCCAGCAGTTACTCTAGCGGGAGAACCAAAAACATTCAGTACTTC. Translated, it gives CASSYSSGRTKNIQYF.

The chain is built from TRBV27 and TRBJ1-6, with TRBD1 as a possible D gene (6 bases). The CDR3 extends over 15 amino acids. Trimming removed 1 base from V and 7 bases from J, with 11 bases in between. Germline CDR1 reads MNHEY; CDR2 reads SMNVEV (reference sequence). The CDR3 DNA reads as TGTGCCAGCAGTTTATTGCCCAGGGGAAATTCACCCCTCCACTTT. It codes for CASSLLPRGNSPLHF.

This clone was seen only once. The V call is TRBV29-1, the J call TRBJ2-3; D gene unclear. CDR1 SQVTM and CDR2 ANQGSEA come from the germline V gene. Deletions cut 2 bases from V and 4 bases from J, with 7 bases between. The CDR3 spans 12 residues. The CDR3 nucleotides read TGCAGCGTTGAAACGCCGTCAGATACGCAGTATTTT. Translated: CSVETPSDTQYF.

The chain uses TRBV4-1 and TRBJ1-4; D ambiguous. From germline, CDR1 is MGHRA and CDR2 YSYEKL. Trimming left V 7 bases short and J 6 bases short, with 15 bases between. This CDR3 contains 14 residues. The CDR3 sequence: CASTLQLTDEKLFF. The CDR3 bases are TGCGCCAGCACTTTACAGTTAACAGATGAAAAACTGTTTTTT.

The CDR3, as DNA: TGTGCCAGCCGACTAGCGGGAACCGGGGAGCTGTTTTTT. The encoded protein is CASRLAGTGELFF. The V gene is TRBV11-2, the J gene TRBJ2-2, with 11 bases identical to TRBD2. CDR1 and CDR2 (germline): SGHAT, FQNNGV. CDR3 length equals 13 residues. Trimming at V came to 8 bases and at J to 5 bases, leaving 1 base not matched to a gene.

In this sample, this clone turned up a few times. CDR3 coding DNA: TGTGCCAGTAGTCCCCGGGGGAACACTGAAGCTTTCTTT. Translated: CASSPRGNTEAFF. This chain connects TRBV19 to TRBJ1-1, with D hard to call. V was clipped by 5 bases and J by 1 base, with 8 bases between them. This CDR3 contains 13 residues. Germline V lookup: CDR1 LNHDA, CDR2 SQIVND (reference sequence).

The V and J genes are TRBV15 and TRBJ2-3; D call uncertain. The CDR3 extends over 13 amino acids. With 6 bases removed from V and 6 bases from J, the gap between germline ends came to 13 bases. The germline CDR1 and CDR2 sequences are LNHNV and YYDKDF (reference sequence). For the CDR3, the DNA is TGTGCCACCAGGGGCAGGAGTAGCGATACGCAGTATTTT. Translation: CATRGRSSDTQYF.

CDR3 loop: CASARDRVLDEQFF. The CDR3 coding sequence is TGTGCTTCCGCGCGGGACAGGGTTTTGGATGAGCAGTTCTTC. The J gene is TRBJ2-1, the V gene TRBV28; TRBD1 agrees at 9 bases. Germline loops: CDR1 MDHEN, CDR2 SYDVKM. This CDR3 region has 14 residues.

The chain couples TRBV3-1 (or the pseudogene TRBV3-2) to TRBJ1-3, with TRBD1 identical over 9 bases. The V and J ends lost 2 bases and 4 bases, in that order; junction bases with no gene match: 3. CDR1 is LGHDT and CDR2 is YNNKEL in the germline V gene (reference sequence). The CDR3 consists of 15 residues. CDR3 nucleotide sequence: TGTGCCAGCAGCCAACCGACAGGGGGGGGAAACACCATATATTTT. Translation gives CASSQPTGGGNTIYF.

V is TRBV5-5 and J is TRBJ1-1; D is possibly TRBD1 (5 bases). CDR1 SGHKS and CDR2 YYEKEE come from the germline V gene (reference sequence). V was trimmed by 0 bases and J by 6 bases, leaving 18 bases between them. The CDR3 runs to 16 residues. CDR3 protein: CASSLVSQGRTSEAFF. In nucleotides, the CDR3 is TGTGCCAGCAGCTTGGTATCTCAGGGACGAACGTCTGAAGCTTTCTTT.

This clone was seen more than once but under ten times. V gene TRBV4-2 combines with J gene TRBJ2-7, with D unclear. CDR3 size: 15 residues. V lost 0 bases and J 5 bases, leaving 14 bases between the germline ends. Germline-derived CDR1 and CDR2 are LGHNA and YNFKEQ. CDR3 sequence reads: CASSQDQVSSDEQYF. The CDR3 DNA reads TGTGCCAGCAGCCAAGATCAAGTTAGCTCGGACGAGCAGTACTTC.

The CDR3 region is CASSDSVADGANVLTF. The DNA for the CDR3 is TGTGCCAGCAGTGATTCGGTGGCCGACGGGGCCAACGTCCTGACTTTC. The chain carries TRBV6-2 or TRBV6-3 and TRBJ2-6; D not certain. The V end lost 5 bases, the J end lost 4 bases, and 15 bases lay between the germline ends. The CDR3 extends over 16 amino acids. Germline V CDR1 and CDR2: MNHEY, SVGEGT.

This chain links TRBV5-5 with TRBJ2-7; D call uncertain. Germline-derived CDR1 and CDR2 are SGHKS and YYEKEE (reference sequence). V lost 1 base and J 2 bases, leaving 13 bases between the germline ends. The length of the CDR3 is 15 residues. This CDR3 is CASSLSPESTYEQYF. In DNA, the CDR3 is TGTGCCAGCAGCTTGAGTCCAGAGTCCACCTACGAGCAGTACTTC.

The J gene is TRBJ2-1, the V gene TRBV12-3 or TRBV12-4; unclear D gene. The ends were cut back, 5 bases at V and 10 bases at J, with 15 bases in the middle. CDR3 length equals 13 residues. In nucleotides, the CDR3 is TGTGCCAGCAGTCGCGTTGGGTGGAAAGAGCAGTTCTTC. Translating gives CASSRVGWKEQFF.

The gene calls are TRBV2 and TRBJ1-6; D is uncertain. With 8 bases removed from V and 0 bases from J, the gap between germline ends came to 11 bases. The CDR3 loop spans 15 amino acids. The germline CDR1 and CDR2 sequences are SNHLY and FYNNEI. The CDR3: CASAWRPSYNSPLHF. The CDR3 nucleotides are TGTGCCAGCGCCTGGCGTCCCTCCTATAATTCACCCCTCCACTTT.

The chain links TRBV24-1 to TRBJ2-3; unclear D gene. The length of the CDR3 is 13 residues. Deletions cut 3 bases from V and 10 bases from J, with 13 bases between. Germline lookup yields CDR1 KGHDR and CDR2 SFDVKD. CDR3 coding DNA: TGTGCCACCAGTGATCCCTACTCGACCGCGCAGTATTTT. Residues: CATSDPYSTAQYF.

V gene TRBV28 combines with J gene TRBJ2-7, with 13 bases aligning to TRBD2. CDR3 size: 15 residues. CDR1 and CDR2 from the germline V gene are MDHEN and SYDVKM. J lost 5 bases, V lost 4 bases, and 5 bases had no gene match. The chain's CDR3 is CASSSGLAGVHEQYF. DNA for the CDR3: TGTGCCAGCAGTTCAGGACTAGCGGGAGTCCACGAGCAGTACTTC.